This T cell receptor (beta chain) comes out of a study of blood T cell repertoires in COVID-19 (dated by TCRdb to the early 2020s). Regarding the research as a whole: Samples covering the acute and convalescent phases of COVID-19 were provided by collaborators in the United States, Italy and Spain. Sample metadata almost always included a de-identified subject ID, COVID-19 status, age in years and sex. The prospective study material was composed of cDNA or gDNA derived from T cells, B-cell-depleted T cells, or PBMCs. Samples were obtained from the ongoing ImmuneRACE study (first 160 participants) and from over a thousand subjects provided by 6 global collaborators. Deeply sampled blood TCRbeta repertoires from subjects exposed to, actively infected with, or recovered from COVID-19 were included in the dataset. Where available, HLA class I and class II types were obtained from metadata supplied by the sample provider rather than from assay-based typing. The repertoires were released in a freely available public database meant as a resource for research on the immune response to SARS-CoV-2.

This clone was seen more than once but under ten times. Its binding antigen is unknown. Base qualities were left out, and no much larger clone turns up one base away. V loses 2 bases, J loses 9 bases, and the germline ends lie 19 bases apart. In the germline V gene, CDR1 corresponds to MNHEY and CDR2 to SVGEGT. The cysteine opens and the phenylalanine closes a CDR3 of 16 amino acids. Of the read, only the CDR3 DNA is kept; its 48 bases are in frame from base 1. Each collaborating institution followed its own protocols to collect whole blood in K2EDTA tubes. For TCRbeta analysis, collaborators shipped samples as frozen whole blood, isolated PBMCs, or DNA extracted from either of those sample types. Beyond this particular receptor, the publication reports: Clinical and demographic metadata were provided uncurated, with the amount varying by source and participant.

The immunoSEQ Assay, a bias-controlled multiplex PCR, was used to amplify TCRbeta CDR3 regions from genomic DNA. As for how the authors treated the data: Nucleated cell counts per sample were estimated from amplification of reference gene primers within the assay. To quantify the absolute abundance of each unique TCRbeta CDR3 rearrangement, sequence reads were collapsed and filtered. For each sample, productive Simpson clonality was calculated by taking the square root of Simpson's diversity index across productive rearrangements. TCRdb holds this immuneACCESS table with in-frame rearrangements only. Some clones are missing; in checked studies, unresolved V genes explain under half, and the rest has no known cause. V and J calls plus clone size are reproduced from that table; the DNA served to infer D and trimming. Across this sample there are under 130,000 clones, with around 86% seen only once. The ten most abundant clones make up over 35% of the sample.

The clonotype originates from a man older than 75 with acute or convalescent COVID-19. The rearranged segments are TRBV6-2 or TRBV6-3 and TRBJ1-4, with an unclear D gene assignment. The sequenced sample consisted of peripheral blood. The nucleotide sequence is TGTGCCAGCAGTTACGGGCCCGGCAGCCGCGAGCAAAAACTGTTTTTT. It encodes CASSYGPGSREQKLFF.